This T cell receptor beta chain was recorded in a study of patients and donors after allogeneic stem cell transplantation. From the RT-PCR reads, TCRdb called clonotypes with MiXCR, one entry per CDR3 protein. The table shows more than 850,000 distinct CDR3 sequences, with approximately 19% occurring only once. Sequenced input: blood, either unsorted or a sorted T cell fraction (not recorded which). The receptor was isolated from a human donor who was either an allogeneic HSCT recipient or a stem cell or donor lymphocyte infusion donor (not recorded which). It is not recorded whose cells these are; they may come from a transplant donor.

The CDR3 is CACEQGKTEAFF. The CDR3 bases are TGTGCCTGCGAACAGGGGAAGACTGAAGCTTTCTTT. The chain recombines TRBV30 with TRBJ1-1; 7 bases map to TRBD1. With V trimmed by 6 bases and J by 5 bases, 6 bases remained unmatched. CDR1 is GTSNPN and CDR2 is SVGIG in the germline V gene (reference sequence). There are 12 residues in the CDR3.